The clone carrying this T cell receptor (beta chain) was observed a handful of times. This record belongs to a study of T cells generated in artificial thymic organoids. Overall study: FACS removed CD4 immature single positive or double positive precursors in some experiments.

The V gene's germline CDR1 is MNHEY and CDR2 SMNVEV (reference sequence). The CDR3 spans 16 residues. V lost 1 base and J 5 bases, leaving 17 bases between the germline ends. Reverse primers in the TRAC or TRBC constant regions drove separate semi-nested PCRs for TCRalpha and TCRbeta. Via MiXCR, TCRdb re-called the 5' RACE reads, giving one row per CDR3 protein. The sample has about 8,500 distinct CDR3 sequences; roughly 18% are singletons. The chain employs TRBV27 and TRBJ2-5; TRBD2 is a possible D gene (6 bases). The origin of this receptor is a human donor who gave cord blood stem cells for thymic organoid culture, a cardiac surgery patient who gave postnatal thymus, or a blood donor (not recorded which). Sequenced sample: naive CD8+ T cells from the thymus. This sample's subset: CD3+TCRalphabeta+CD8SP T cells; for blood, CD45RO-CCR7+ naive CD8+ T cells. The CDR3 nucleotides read TGTGCCAGCAGTTTATTGCGCGGGGCCTCCCAGGAGACCCAGTACTTC. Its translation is CASSLLRGASQETQYF.